Sequencing of this TCR beta chain was carried out in a study of CD8+ T cells in alopecia areata. Treatment given: oral pan-JAK inhibitor, 5-10 mg twice daily. Investigators isolated RNA and reverse transcribed it into cDNA to act as the sequencing template. The table came from immunoSEQ multiplex PCR; TCRdb's copy has only in-frame clones and leaves some out. The data hold 180,000 or so clones, with roughly 60% observed a single time. V shed 3 bases, J shed 2 bases, and the junction held 4 bases outside the gene matches. CDR1 is MGHRA, CDR2 YSYEKL, per germline. The CDR3 sequence is 15 residues long. The sequence was obtained from a human donor with alopecia areata. V usage is TRBV4-1 and J usage is TRBJ1-5, with 7 nucleotides matching TRBD1. The starting material was CD4+ T cells sorted from blood, obtained at week 24, from a patient treated with tofacitinib. In DNA form, the CDR3 reads TGCGCCAGCAGCCAGCCCGGACAGGGCAATCAGCCCCAGCATTTT. It yields the protein CASSQPGQGNQPQHF.